These 24 T cell receptor beta chains were all obtained from the same sample, sequenced in a study of response to subunit inactivated influenza vaccine. From the RT-PCR reads, TCRdb called clonotypes with MiXCR, one entry per CDR3 protein. The repertoire holds over 150,000 distinct CDR3 sequences, around 9% seen once, with about 11% in the top ten. Here the sequenced sample was non-naive T cells sorted from PBMCs, taken on the day of vaccination. The origin of the receptors is a man aged 50-59 years who received an inactivated influenza vaccine.

Ten or more counts support this clonotype. The rearrangement uses TRBV5-1 and TRBJ2-2; D remains ambiguous. The CDR3 runs 13 residues. The ends were cut back, 4 bases at V and 7 bases at J, with 11 bases in the middle. Germline CDR1 reads SGHRS; CDR2 reads YFSETQ. CDR3 protein: CASSLDPHGELFF. In nucleotides, the CDR3 is TGCGCCAGCAGCCTCGATCCCCACGGGGAGCTGTTTTTT.

At least ten counts were recorded for this clonotype. The chain has TRBV12-3 or TRBV12-4 and TRBJ1-1; 11 positions agree with TRBD1. V lost 6 bases, J lost 4 bases, and 10 bases stayed unmatched. The CDR3 contains 16 residues. CDR3 residues: CASSPLDRGRPTEAFF. DNA for the CDR3: TGTGCCAGCAGCCCATTGGACAGGGGGCGACCCACTGAAGCTTTCTTT.

The chain links TRBV19 to TRBJ1-5; D is uncertain. V was cut by 3 bases and J by 9 bases, with 15 bases left in between. The length of the CDR3 is 14 residues. Germline V gene sequence: CDR1 LNHDA, CDR2 SQIVND (reference sequence). Written as DNA, the CDR3 is TGTGCCAGTAGTATTGGACGGCTAGCGGGGCCCCAGCATTTT. Its translation: CASSIGRLAGPQHF.

This sequence joins TRBV4-3 and TRBJ2-1; 8 bases map to TRBD2. Per germline, CDR1 LGHNA and CDR2 YSLEER. The V gene end was trimmed by 0 bases and the J gene end by 4 bases; junction bases not matched to a gene: 2. The CDR3 loop spans 15 amino acids. The CDR3 loop reads CASSQDSGVYNEQFF. CDR3 in DNA: TGCGCCAGCAGCCAAGATAGCGGGGTTTACAATGAGCAGTTCTTC.

This clonotype was seen ten or more times. The chain employs TRBV9 and TRBJ2-2, with 9 positions matching TRBD1. CDR1 is SGDLS, CDR2 YYNGEE, per germline. V lost 3 bases to trimming and J lost 5 bases; unmatched junction nucleotides: 11. The CDR3 has 17 amino acids. The CDR3 here is CASSAQAGTGITGELFF. CDR3 in DNA: TGTGCCAGCAGCGCACAGGCCGGGACAGGGATTACCGGGGAGCTGTTTTTT.

This clonotype was seen ten or more times. J is TRBJ2-1 and V is TRBV20-1; D tentatively reads TRBD1 or TRBD2 (5 bases each). The CDR3 spans 14 residues. Germline V CDR1 and CDR2: DFQATT, SNEGSKA (reference sequence). Trimming left V 1 base short and J 11 bases short, with 18 bases between. Written as DNA, the CDR3 is TGCAGTGCTAGAGTACCGTGGGGGAGCGTACAGCAGTTCTTC. It translates to CSARVPWGSVQQFF.

This clonotype appeared many times. The chain has TRBV7-2 and TRBJ2-3; unclear D gene. Trimming cost V 4 bases and J 5 bases, with 10 bases left between them. CDR3 length: 13 amino acids. Germline V gene sequence: CDR1 SGHTA, CDR2 FQGNSA. For the CDR3, the DNA is TGTGCCAGCAGCTCCTCCCGGCTAGATACGCAGTATTTT. This encodes CASSSSRLDTQYF. The full variable domain, with the rest looked up from reference TRBV7-2 and TRBJ2-3, is GAGVSQSPSNKVTEKGKDVELRCDPISGHTALYWYRQSLGQGLEFLIYFQGNSAPDKSGLPSDRFSAERTGGSVSTLTIQRTQQEDSAVYLCASSSSRLDTQYFGPGTRLTVL.

The V call is TRBV20-1, the J call TRBJ1-2, with D tentatively TRBD1 (5 bases). V lost 5 bases and J 5 bases, leaving 24 bases between the germline ends. CDR1 DFQATT and CDR2 SNEGSKA come from the germline V gene (reference sequence). The CDR3 has 16 amino acids. The CDR3 loop reads CSARRGVAAGPYGYTF. CDR3 in DNA: TGCAGTGCTCGACGAGGGGTCGCAGCAGGGCCATATGGCTACACCTTC.

This chain connects TRBV28 to TRBJ2-7; 7 nucleotides match TRBD1. This CDR3 region has 12 residues. Trimming cost V 6 bases and J 4 bases; bases outside gene matches: 3. Germline V gene sequence: CDR1 MDHEN, CDR2 SYDVKM. The DNA for the CDR3 is TGTGCCAGCAGACTGACAGGGTACGAGCAGTACTTC. This translates into CASRLTGYEQYF.

The chain carries TRBV27 and TRBJ1-1, with D perhaps TRBD1 (6 bases). Trimming cost V 4 bases and J 0 bases, with 15 bases left between them. Looked up from germline, CDR1 is MNHEY and CDR2 is SMNVEV (reference sequence). This CDR3 region has 16 residues. CDR3 loop: CASSSWRDRMNTEAFF. The DNA of the CDR3 is TGTGCCAGCAGTTCATGGCGCGACAGGATGAACACTGAAGCTTTCTTT.

This clonotype was counted between two and nine times. The chain couples TRBV7-2 to TRBJ1-2; 8 bases align to TRBD1. CDR3 size: 15 residues. V was clipped by 5 bases and J by 7 bases; unmatched bases: 12. The germline V gene has CDR1 SGHTA and CDR2 FQGNSA. CDR3 protein: CASSPRGLLGRGYTF. CDR3 DNA sequence: TGTGCCAGCAGCCCCAGGGGGCTCCTTGGACGTGGCTACACCTTC.

The rearrangement joins TRBV3-1 to TRBJ2-7, with 15 positions matching TRBD2. This CDR3 has 15 residues. With V trimmed by 3 bases and J by 4 bases, 1 base remained unmatched. Looked up from germline, CDR1 is LGHDT and CDR2 is YNNKEL (reference sequence). The CDR3 DNA reads as TGTGCCAGCAGCCAGGGACTAGCGGGGGGATACGAGCAGTACTTC. This codes for CASSQGLAGGYEQYF.

This clonotype was recorded many times. This chain's CDR3 is CASSQDSGLNSPLHF. In DNA form, the CDR3 reads TGCGCCAGCAGCCAAGATAGCGGGCTAAATTCACCCCTCCACTTT. J is TRBJ1-6 and V is TRBV4-3; no reliable D call. V shed 0 bases and J shed 7 bases, with 10 bases lying between them. The germline gives CDR1 LGHNA, CDR2 YSLEER. There are 15 residues in the CDR3.

In this sample, this clonotype turned up once. The CDR3 loop reads CASSYDRARGETQYF. The CDR3 DNA follows: TGTGCCAGCAGTTACGACAGGGCAAGGGGGGAGACCCAGTACTTC. V and J are TRBV6-2 or TRBV6-3 and TRBJ2-5; 7 bases line up with TRBD1. The CDR3 is made up of 15 amino acids. Germline V gene lookup returns CDR1 MNHEY and CDR2 SVGEGT. V was pared by 2 bases and J by 5 bases, with 8 bases of the junction left unmatched.

A few counts support this clonotype. The V and J genes are TRBV3-1 and TRBJ2-1, with D perhaps matching TRBD1 or TRBD2 (5 bases each). The germline V gene has CDR1 LGHDT and CDR2 YNNKEL (reference sequence). The V gene lost 5 bases and the J gene lost 5 bases, with 13 bases spanning the gap. CDR3 length equals 14 residues. CDR3 protein: CASSSWDHNNEQFF. Here the CDR3 DNA reads TGTGCCAGCAGCTCCTGGGACCATAACAATGAGCAGTTCTTC.

V is TRBV6-2 or TRBV6-3 and J is TRBJ2-5; possibly TRBD2 for D (5 bases). V was pared by 5 bases and J by 5 bases, with 12 bases between. CDR3 length equals 13 residues. The germline V gene has CDR1 MNHEY and CDR2 SVGEGT. The CDR3: CASSNSRRETQYF. The DNA for the CDR3 is TGTGCCAGCAGTAACAGCCGGAGGGAGACCCAGTACTTC.

The rearrangement uses TRBV20-1 and TRBJ2-3, with D unresolved. Germline-derived CDR1 and CDR2 are DFQATT and SNEGSKA (reference sequence). Trimming removed 3 bases from V and 0 bases from J, with 13 bases in between. The CDR3 covers 15 residues. DNA of the CDR3: TGCAGTGCTAGCCGATCGCCACTCAGCACAGATACGCAGTATTTT. Translating it yields CSASRSPLSTDTQYF.

This clonotype was picked up a small number of times. V and J are TRBV7-2 and TRBJ2-3, with a weak D call TRBD1 (6 bases). The CDR3 extends over 16 amino acids. The V end was cut by 5 bases, the J end by 4 bases, with 19 bases between. Germline-derived CDR1 and CDR2 are SGHTA and FQGNSA. CDR3 nucleotides: TGTGCCAGCAGCCGCCTGGGCGTCAGACAGGCAGATACGCAGTATTTT. As protein: CASSRLGVRQADTQYF.

The chain is built from TRBV20-1 and TRBJ1-6; 8 bases align to TRBD1. This CDR3 contains 14 residues. Trimming took 2 bases from V and 6 from J; bases not matched to a gene: 3. Germline lookup yields CDR1 DFQATT and CDR2 SNEGSKA (reference sequence). The CDR3 region has the DNA TGCAGTGCTAGACAGGGGGCATCTAATTCACCCCTCCACTTT. Translation gives CSARQGASNSPLHF.

This clonotype was counted between two and nine times. J is TRBJ1-2 and V is TRBV6-5; D is uncertain. The germline gives CDR1 MNHEY, CDR2 SVGAGI. The CDR3 loop spans 11 amino acids. V lost 6 bases and J 3 bases, leaving 5 bases between the germline ends. DNA for the CDR3: TGTGCCAGCAGAACGGACTATGGCTACACCTTC. Residues: CASRTDYGYTF.

The CDR3 spells CATADSLAGVGQFF. The CDR3 bases are TGTGCCACCGCTGACTCACTAGCGGGAGTGGGGCAGTTCTTC. The V gene is TRBV24-1, the J gene TRBJ2-1, with TRBD2 matching over 11 bases. Germline CDR1 KGHDR, CDR2 SFDVKD. V trimming: 9 bases; J trimming: 12 bases; junction bases outside the gene matches: 12. The CDR3 is made up of 14 amino acids.

The V and J genes are TRBV20-1 and TRBJ1-1; D not certain. The CDR3 length is 13 residues. Germline CDR1 DFQATT, CDR2 SNEGSKA (reference sequence). Trimming stripped 3 bases from V and 2 bases from J, with 10 bases between. CDR3 region: CSASLGSNTEAFF. The CDR3 nucleotides read TGCAGTGCTAGCCTAGGCTCAAACACTGAAGCTTTCTTT.

This clonotype has ten or more counts. The rearrangement links TRBV4-2 to TRBJ2-7; 7 nucleotides line up with TRBD2. Germline V gene sequence: CDR1 LGHNA, CDR2 YNFKEQ. Trimming at V came to 4 bases and at J to 5 bases, leaving 14 bases not matched to a gene. This CDR3 contains 16 residues. CDR3 sequence (DNA): TGTGCCAGCAGCCCCGGCGCCTTGGCGGGAGTACACGAGCAGTACTTC. It encodes CASSPGALAGVHEQYF.

In this sample, this clonotype turned up a few times. This chain uses TRBV28 with TRBJ2-5, with D possibly matching TRBD2 (6 bases). The V gene's germline CDR1 is MDHEN and CDR2 SYDVKM. With 2 bases removed from V and 2 bases from J, the gap between germline ends came to 12 bases. The CDR3 has 15 amino acids. The CDR3, as DNA: TGTGCCAGCAGTTTACCCGGGGGACCGCAAGAGACCCAGTACTTC. This codes for CASSLPGGPQETQYF.